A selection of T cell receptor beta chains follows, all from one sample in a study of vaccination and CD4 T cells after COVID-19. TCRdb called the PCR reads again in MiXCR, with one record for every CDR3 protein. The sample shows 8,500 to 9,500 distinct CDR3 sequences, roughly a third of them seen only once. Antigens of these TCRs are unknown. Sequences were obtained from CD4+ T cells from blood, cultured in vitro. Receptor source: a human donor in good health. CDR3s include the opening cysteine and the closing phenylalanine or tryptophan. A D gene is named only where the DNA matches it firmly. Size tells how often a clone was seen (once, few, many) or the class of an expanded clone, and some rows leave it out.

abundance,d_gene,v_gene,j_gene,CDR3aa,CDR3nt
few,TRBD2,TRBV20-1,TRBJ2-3,CSARGLAGGTDTQYF,TGCAGTGCTAGAGGACTAGCGGGGGGCACAGATACGCAGTATTTT
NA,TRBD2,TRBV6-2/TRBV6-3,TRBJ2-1,CASSYPPGLAVYNEQFF,TGTGCCAGCAGTTACCCACCGGGACTAGCGGTCTACAATGAGCAGTTCTTC
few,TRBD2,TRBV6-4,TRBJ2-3,CASSELAGERDTQYF,TGTGCCAGCAGTGAACTAGCGGGGGAGCGAGATACGCAGTATTTT
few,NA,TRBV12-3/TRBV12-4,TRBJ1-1,CASSRQENTEAFF,TGTGCCAGCAGTCGCCAGGAAAACACTGAAGCTTTCTTT
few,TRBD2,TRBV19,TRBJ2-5,CASRVAGTETQYF,TGTGCCAGTAGGGTAGCGGGGACAGAGACCCAGTACTTC
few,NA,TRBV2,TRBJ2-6,CASISTGANVLTF,TGTGCCAGCATATCGACTGGGGCCAACGTCCTGACTTTC
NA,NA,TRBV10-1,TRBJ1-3,CASSDSFSGNTIYF,TGCGCCAGCAGTGACAGCTTCTCTGGAAACACCATATATTTT
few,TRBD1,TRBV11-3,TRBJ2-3,CASSPTGGTDTQYF,TGTGCCAGCAGCCCGACAGGGGGCACAGATACGCAGTATTTT
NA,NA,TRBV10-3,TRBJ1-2,CAISYGAGYTF,TGTGCCATCAGTTACGGTGCTGGCTACACCTTC
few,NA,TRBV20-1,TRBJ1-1,CSGIVVWETEAFF,TGCAGTGGAATTGTCGTTTGGGAGACTGAAGCTTTCTTT
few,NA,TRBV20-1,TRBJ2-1,CSARDGAGAGNEQFF,TGCAGTGCTAGAGATGGGGCGGGGGCAGGGAATGAGCAGTTCTTC
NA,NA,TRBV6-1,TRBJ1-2,CASTEGSSYGYTF,TGTGCCAGCACCGAAGGTAGTTCCTATGGCTACACCTTC
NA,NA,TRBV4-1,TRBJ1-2,CASSQDTDRDLYYGYTF,TGCGCCAGCAGCCAAGATACGGACAGAGACCTTTACTATGGCTACACCTTC
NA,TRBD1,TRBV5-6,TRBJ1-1,CASNRQGWNTEAFF,TGTGCCAGCAATCGACAGGGGTGGAACACTGAAGCTTTCTTT
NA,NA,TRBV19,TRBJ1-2,CASSITTGLGYGYTF,TGTGCCAGTAGTATAACTACAGGCCTGGGGTATGGCTACACCTTC
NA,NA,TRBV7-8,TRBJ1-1,CASSPSTAEAFF,TGTGCCAGCAGCCCATCGACAGCTGAAGCTTTCTTT
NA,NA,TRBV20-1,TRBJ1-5,CSAREAGDQPQHF,TGCAGTGCTAGAGAGGCAGGGGATCAGCCCCAGCATTTT
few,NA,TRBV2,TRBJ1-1,CASSELGDSEAFF,TGTGCCAGCAGTGAATTAGGCGACAGTGAAGCTTTCTTT
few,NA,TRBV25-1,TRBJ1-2,CASSEQGYGYTF,TGTGCCAGCAGTGAACAGGGATATGGCTACACCTTC
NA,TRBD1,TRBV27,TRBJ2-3,CASSVGDRGEDTQYF,TGTGCCAGCTCGGTCGGGGACAGGGGGGAAGATACGCAGTATTTT
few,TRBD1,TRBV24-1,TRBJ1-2,CATSDAGGSHGYTF,TGTGCCACCAGTGACGCAGGGGGGAGTCATGGCTACACCTTC
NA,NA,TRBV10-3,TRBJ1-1,CAISLGGGSEAFF,TGTGCCATCAGCCTTGGGGGGGGCTCTGAAGCTTTCTTT
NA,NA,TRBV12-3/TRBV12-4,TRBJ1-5,CASSLGVSGNQPQHF,TGTGCCAGCAGTTTAGGCGTATCGGGCAATCAGCCCCAGCATTTT
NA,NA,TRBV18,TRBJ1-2,CASSPRADNYGYTF,TGTGCCAGCTCACCACGGGCGGACAACTATGGCTACACCTTC
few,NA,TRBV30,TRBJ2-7,CAWKYRSSYEQYF,TGTGCCTGGAAATACCGCAGCTCCTACGAGCAGTACTTC
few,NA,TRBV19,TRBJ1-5,CASSIKGEGQPQHF,TGTGCCAGTAGTATTAAGGGGGAAGGTCAGCCCCAGCATTTT
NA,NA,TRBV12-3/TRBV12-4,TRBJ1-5,CASSLDGNQPQHF,TGTGCCAGCAGTTTGGATGGGAATCAGCCCCAGCATTTT
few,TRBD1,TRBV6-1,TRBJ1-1,CASREGQGYVNTEAFF,TGTGCCAGCAGAGAGGGACAGGGCTATGTCAACACTGAAGCTTTCTTT
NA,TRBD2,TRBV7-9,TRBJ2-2,CASSISGGATGELFF,TGTGCCAGCAGCATTAGCGGGGGGGCCACCGGGGAGCTGTTTTTT
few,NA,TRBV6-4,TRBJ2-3,CASSDSQGGTDTQYF,TGTGCCAGCAGTGACTCACAAGGGGGGACAGATACGCAGTATTTT
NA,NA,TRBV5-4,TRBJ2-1,CASSPFKDKQFF,TGTGCCAGCAGCCCCTTTAAGGATAAGCAGTTCTTC
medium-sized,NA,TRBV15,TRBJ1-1,CATSRAGHPDTEAFF,TGTGCCACCAGCAGGGCGGGACACCCGGACACTGAAGCTTTCTTT
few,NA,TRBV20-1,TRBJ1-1,CSATRAGDEAFF,TGCAGTGCTACCAGGGCAGGAGACGAAGCTTTCTTT
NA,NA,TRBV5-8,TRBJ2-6,CASTQGGANVLTF,TGTGCCAGCACCCAAGGGGGGGCCAACGTCCTGACTTTC
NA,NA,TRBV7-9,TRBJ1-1,CASSLGRPPAFF,TGTGCCAGCAGCTTAGGGAGGCCCCCGGCTTTCTTT
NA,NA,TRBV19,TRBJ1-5,CASMSFGQVQPQHF,TGTGCCAGTATGTCATTCGGGCAAGTTCAGCCCCAGCATTTT
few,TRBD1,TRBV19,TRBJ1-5,CASQQGAGLPQHF,TGTGCCAGTCAGCAGGGGGCCGGGTTGCCCCAGCATTTT
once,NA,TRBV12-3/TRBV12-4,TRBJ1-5,CASSLSLNQPQHF,TGTGCCAGCAGTCTCTCCCTCAATCAGCCCCAGCATTTT
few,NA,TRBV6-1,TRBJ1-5,CASSEKGIGQPQHF,TGTGCCAGCAGTGAAAAGGGCATTGGTCAGCCCCAGCATTTT
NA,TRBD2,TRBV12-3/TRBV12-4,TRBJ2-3,CASRVSGGYIDTQYF,TGTGCCAGCAGAGTGAGCGGGGGGTACATAGATACGCAGTATTTT
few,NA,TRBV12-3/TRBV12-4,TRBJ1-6,CASTGYNSPLHF,TGTGCCAGCACGGGGTATAATTCACCCCTCCACTTT
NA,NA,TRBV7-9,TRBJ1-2,CASSLRRTDGGYTF,TGTGCCAGCAGTCTCAGACGGACAGATGGTGGCTACACCTTC
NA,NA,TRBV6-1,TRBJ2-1,CASSTTENEQFF,TGTGCCAGCAGTACGACAGAAAATGAGCAGTTCTTC
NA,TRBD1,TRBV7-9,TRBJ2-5,CASSLGDRQETQYF,TGTGCCAGCAGCTTAGGGGACAGACAAGAGACCCAGTACTTC
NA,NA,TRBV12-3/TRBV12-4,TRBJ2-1,CASTGLNNEQFF,TGTGCCAGCACAGGGCTGAACAATGAGCAGTTCTTC
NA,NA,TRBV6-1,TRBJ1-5,CASSEPGLGQPQHF,TGTGCCAGCAGTGAACCCGGGTTAGGTCAGCCCCAGCATTTT